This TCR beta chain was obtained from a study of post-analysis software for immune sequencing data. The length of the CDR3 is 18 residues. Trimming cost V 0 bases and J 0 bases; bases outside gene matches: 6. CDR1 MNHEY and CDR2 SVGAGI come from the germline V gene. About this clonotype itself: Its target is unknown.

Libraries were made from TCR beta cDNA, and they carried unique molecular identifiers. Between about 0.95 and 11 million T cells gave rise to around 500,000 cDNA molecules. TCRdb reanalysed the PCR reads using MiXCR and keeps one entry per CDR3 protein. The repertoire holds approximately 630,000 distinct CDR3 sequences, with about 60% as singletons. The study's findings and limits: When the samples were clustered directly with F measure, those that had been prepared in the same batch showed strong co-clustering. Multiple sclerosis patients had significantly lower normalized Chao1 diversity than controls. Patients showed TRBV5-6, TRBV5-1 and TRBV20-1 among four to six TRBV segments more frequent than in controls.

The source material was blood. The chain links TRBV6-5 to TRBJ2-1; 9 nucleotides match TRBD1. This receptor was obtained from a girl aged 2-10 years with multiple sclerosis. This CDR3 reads CASSYSLPGQGSYNEQFF. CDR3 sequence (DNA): TGTGCCAGCAGTTACTCCCTTCCGGGACAGGGCTCCTACAATGAGCAGTTCTTC.